The sequence of this T cell receptor beta chain was determined in a study of CD8+ T cells in alopecia areata. Whole-study findings and limits: The study found tofacitinib significantly decreased scalp clonality and expanded CD8+ clones among the top 100.

Isolated RNA was reverse transcribed into cDNA used as the sequencing template. Profiled with immunoSEQ multiplex PCR; TCRdb holds only in-frame clones, not every one. The sample contains 200,000 or so clones, roughly 60% of which appear only once. Treatment specified: oral pan-JAK inhibitor, 5-10 mg twice daily. V lost 0 bases and J lost 1, with 16 bases in between. The CDR3 covers 18 residues. As concerns this clone: Its target is unknown.

The chain recombines TRBV23-1 with TRBJ2-4; no definite D call. TRBV23-1 is given ORF status, its function remaining uncertain. The source material was CD4+ T cells sorted from blood, sampled at week 24, from a patient treated with tofacitinib. The sequence derives from a human donor with alopecia areata. The CDR3 DNA reads as TGCGCCAGCAGTCAATCGTTGCAGCCCTACAATGCCAAAAACATTCAGTACTTC. Translating it yields CASSQSLQPYNAKNIQYF.